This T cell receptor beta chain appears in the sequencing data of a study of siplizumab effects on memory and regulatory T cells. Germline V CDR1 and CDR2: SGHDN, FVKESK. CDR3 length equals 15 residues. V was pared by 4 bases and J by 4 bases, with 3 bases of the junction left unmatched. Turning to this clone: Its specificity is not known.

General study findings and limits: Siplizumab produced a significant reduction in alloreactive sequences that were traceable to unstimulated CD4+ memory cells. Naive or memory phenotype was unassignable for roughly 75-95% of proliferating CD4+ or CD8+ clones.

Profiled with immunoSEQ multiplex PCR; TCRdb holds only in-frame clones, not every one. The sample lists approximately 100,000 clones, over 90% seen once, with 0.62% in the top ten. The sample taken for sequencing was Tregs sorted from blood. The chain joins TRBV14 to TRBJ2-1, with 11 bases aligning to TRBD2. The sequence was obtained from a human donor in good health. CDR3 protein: CASSPSGRIYNEQFF. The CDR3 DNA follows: TGTGCCAGCAGCCCTAGCGGGAGGATTTACAATGAGCAGTTCTTC.